This TCR beta chain is from a study of cytomegalovirus exposure and HLA in healthy donors. The V segment lost 4 bases and the J segment 1 base; nucleotides outside the gene matches: 5. The CDR3 totals 15 residues. Looked up from germline, CDR1 is MNHEY and CDR2 is SVGAGI. With 60 Vbeta and 13 Jbeta primers, the PCR was carried out. In the original processing: Tens of millions of unique TCR beta chains, about 11 million of them shared, were counted by a later analysis. Repertoires were generated with immunoSEQ multiplex PCR, while TCRdb's copy carries only in-frame clones and drops some. V and J calls and clone size are copied from that table; D and trimming were computed from the DNA. The sample has roughly 230,000 clones, about 85% seen once.

The source is a girl aged 2 to 9 in good health and CMV-seronegative. The chain is built from TRBV6-5 and TRBJ2-7, with 9 bases identical to TRBD1. Sequencing input: PBMCs. The CDR3 DNA is TGTGCCAGCAGTTCCACAGGGGGCTCTTCCTACGAGCAGTACTTC. Protein: CASSSTGGSSYEQYF.